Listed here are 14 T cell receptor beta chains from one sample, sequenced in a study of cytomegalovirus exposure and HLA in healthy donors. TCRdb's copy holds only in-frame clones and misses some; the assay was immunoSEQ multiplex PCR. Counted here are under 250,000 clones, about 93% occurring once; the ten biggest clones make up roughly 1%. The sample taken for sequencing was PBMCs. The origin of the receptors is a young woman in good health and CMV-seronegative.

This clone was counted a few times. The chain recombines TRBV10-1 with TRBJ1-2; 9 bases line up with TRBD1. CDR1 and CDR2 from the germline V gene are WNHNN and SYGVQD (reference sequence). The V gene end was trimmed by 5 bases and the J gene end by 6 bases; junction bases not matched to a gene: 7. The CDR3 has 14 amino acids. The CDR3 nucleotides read TGCGCCAGCAGTAATCGGACAGGGGTCGATGGCTACACCTTC. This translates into CASSNRTGVDGYTF.

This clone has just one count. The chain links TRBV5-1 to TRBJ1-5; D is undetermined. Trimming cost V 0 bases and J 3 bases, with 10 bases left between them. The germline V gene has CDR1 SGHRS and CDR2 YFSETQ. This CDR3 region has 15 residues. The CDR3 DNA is TGCGCCAGCAGCTTGGATGGGAGGGACAATCAGCCCCAGCATTTT. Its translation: CASSLDGRDNQPQHF.

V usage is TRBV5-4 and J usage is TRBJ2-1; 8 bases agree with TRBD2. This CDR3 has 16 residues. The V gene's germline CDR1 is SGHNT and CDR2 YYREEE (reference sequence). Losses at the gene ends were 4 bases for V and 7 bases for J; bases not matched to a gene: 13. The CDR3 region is CASSPDIAGMKNEQFF. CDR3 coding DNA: TGTGCCAGCAGCCCGGACATAGCGGGAATGAAGAATGAGCAGTTCTTC.

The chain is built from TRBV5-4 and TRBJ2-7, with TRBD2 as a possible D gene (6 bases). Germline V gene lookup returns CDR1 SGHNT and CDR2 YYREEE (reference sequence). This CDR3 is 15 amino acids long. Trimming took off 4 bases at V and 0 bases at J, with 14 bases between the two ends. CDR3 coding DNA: TGTGCCAGCAGCCCATGGAGGGCAGTCTCCTACGAGCAGTACTTC. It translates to CASSPWRAVSYEQYF.

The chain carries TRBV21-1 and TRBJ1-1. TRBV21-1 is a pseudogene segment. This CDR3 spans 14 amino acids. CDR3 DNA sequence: TGTGCCAGCAGCCCCCTGGGGAGAAACACTGAAGCTTTCTTT. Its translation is CASSPLGRNTEAFF.

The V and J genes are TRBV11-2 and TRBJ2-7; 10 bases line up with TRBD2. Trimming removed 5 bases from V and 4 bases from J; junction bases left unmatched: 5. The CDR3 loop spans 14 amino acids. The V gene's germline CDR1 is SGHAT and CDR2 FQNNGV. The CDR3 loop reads CASSLAGDVYEQYF. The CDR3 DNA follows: TGTGCCAGCAGCCTAGCGGGAGACGTATACGAGCAGTACTTC.

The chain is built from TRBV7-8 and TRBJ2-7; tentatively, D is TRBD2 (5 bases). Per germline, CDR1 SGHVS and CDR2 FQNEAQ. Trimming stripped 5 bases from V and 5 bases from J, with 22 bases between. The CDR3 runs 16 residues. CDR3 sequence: CASSRQSGSGIDEQYF. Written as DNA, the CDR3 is TGTGCCAGCAGCCGTCAGAGCGGATCGGGAATCGACGAGCAGTACTTC.

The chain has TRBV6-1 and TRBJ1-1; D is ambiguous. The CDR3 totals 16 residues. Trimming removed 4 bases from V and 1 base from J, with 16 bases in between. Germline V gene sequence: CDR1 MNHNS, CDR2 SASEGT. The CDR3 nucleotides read TGTGCCAGCAGTGGAGCCGACCCGCGGCCGAACACTGAAGCTTTCTTT. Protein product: CASSGADPRPNTEAFF.

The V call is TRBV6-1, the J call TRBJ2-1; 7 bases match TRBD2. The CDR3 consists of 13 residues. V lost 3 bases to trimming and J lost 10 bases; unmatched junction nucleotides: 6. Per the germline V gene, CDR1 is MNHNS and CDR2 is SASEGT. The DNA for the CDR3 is TGTGCCAGCAGTGAGCCCCCTAGCGGCGAGCAGTTCTTC. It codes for CASSEPPSGEQFF.

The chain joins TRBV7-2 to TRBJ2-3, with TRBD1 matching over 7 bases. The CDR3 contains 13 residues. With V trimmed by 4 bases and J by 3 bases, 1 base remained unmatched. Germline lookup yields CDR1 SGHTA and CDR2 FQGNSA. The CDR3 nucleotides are TGTGCCAGCAGCTCACAGGGGACAGATACGCAGTATTTT. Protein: CASSSQGTDTQYF.

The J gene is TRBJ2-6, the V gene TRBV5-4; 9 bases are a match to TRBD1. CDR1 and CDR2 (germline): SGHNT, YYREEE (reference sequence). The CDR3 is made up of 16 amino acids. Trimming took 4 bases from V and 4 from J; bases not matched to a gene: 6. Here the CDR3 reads CASSGGTGSGANVLTF. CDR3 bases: TGTGCCAGCAGCGGCGGGACAGGGTCCGGGGCCAACGTCCTGACTTTC. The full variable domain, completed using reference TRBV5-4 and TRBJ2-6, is ETGVTQSPTHLIKTRGQQVTLRCSSQSGHNTVSWYQQALGQGPQFIFQYYREEENGRGNFPPRFSGLQFPNYSSELNVNALELDDSALYLCASSGGTGSGANVLTFGAGSRLTVL.

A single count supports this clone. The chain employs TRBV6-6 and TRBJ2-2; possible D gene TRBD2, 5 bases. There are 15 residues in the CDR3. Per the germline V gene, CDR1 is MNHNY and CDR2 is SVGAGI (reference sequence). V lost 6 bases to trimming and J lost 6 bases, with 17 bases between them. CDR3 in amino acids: CASRPLAGPSGELFF. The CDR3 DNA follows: TGTGCCAGCAGGCCTCTAGCAGGCCCCTCCGGGGAGCTGTTTTTT.

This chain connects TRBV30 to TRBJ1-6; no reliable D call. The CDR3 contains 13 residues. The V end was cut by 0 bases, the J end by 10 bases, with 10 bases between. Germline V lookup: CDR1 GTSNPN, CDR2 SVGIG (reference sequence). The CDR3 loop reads CAWSVGGRSPLHF. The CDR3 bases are TGTGCCTGGAGTGTCGGTGGTCGATCACCCCTCCACTTT.

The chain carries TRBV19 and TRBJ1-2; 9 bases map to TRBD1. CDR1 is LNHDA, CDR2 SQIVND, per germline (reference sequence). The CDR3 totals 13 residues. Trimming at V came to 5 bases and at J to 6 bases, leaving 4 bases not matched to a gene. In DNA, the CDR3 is TGTGCCAGTAGTTCACAGGGGGCTGATGGCTACACCTTC. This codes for CASSSQGADGYTF.